The 20 T cell receptor beta chains listed next were all sequenced from one sample in a study of cytomegalovirus exposure and HLA in healthy donors (dated by TCRdb to 2016 to 2017). Receptor libraries were prepared by the immunoSEQ multiplex PCR assay. Here the immuneACCESS table is served through TCRdb, limited to in-frame sequences with V and J called. Missing clones are a known gap in these copies; in checked studies unresolved V genes cover under half, and the rest lacks a known reason. Recorded for this sample are 140,000 or so clones; roughly 87% of them occurred a single time. The ten largest clonotypes hold 4.5% to 5.5% of the sample. Source material: PBMCs. Receptors originate from a man younger than 30 in good health and CMV-seropositive.

This clone was seen more than once but under ten times. The chain joins TRBV10-2 to TRBJ1-5; D might be TRBD1 (6 bases). The CDR3 runs to 13 residues. CDR1 WSHSY and CDR2 SAAADI come from the germline V gene. Trimming shortened V by 8 bases and J by 5 bases, and 13 bases separated the two germline ends. The CDR3 bases are TGCGCCAGCGCAGGACAGATTTATCAGCCCCAGCATTTT. Translated, it gives CASAGQIYQPQHF.

This clone has a handful of counts. The rearrangement joins TRBV7-2 to TRBJ2-1, with TRBD1 as a possible D gene (6 bases). Germline assignment: CDR1 SGHTA and CDR2 FQGNSA. With 5 bases removed from V and 7 bases from J, the gap between germline ends came to 21 bases. The CDR3 length is 16 residues. The CDR3 protein is CASSPRGGLGRNEQFF. The CDR3 nucleotides read TGTGCCAGCAGCCCCAGGGGCGGGTTGGGAAGGAATGAGCAGTTCTTC.

The rearrangement joins TRBV19 to TRBJ2-7, with D unclear. V shed 3 bases and J shed 0 bases, with 9 bases lying between them. The CDR3 runs 14 residues. Germline-derived CDR1 and CDR2 are LNHDA and SQIVND (reference sequence). The chain's CDR3 is CASSIGRLSYEQYF. The CDR3 nucleotides read TGTGCCAGTAGTATTGGTAGACTCTCCTACGAGCAGTACTTC.

The V gene is TRBV28, the J gene TRBJ2-2; TRBD2 is a possible D gene (7 bases). Germline loops: CDR1 MDHEN, CDR2 SYDVKM. The V gene lost 8 bases and the J gene lost 6 bases, with 31 bases spanning the gap. The CDR3 is made up of 19 amino acids. The CDR3: CASLPTGRVVTGSAGELFF. The DNA for the CDR3 is TGTGCCAGCCTTCCCACAGGGAGGGTCGTGACGGGGAGCGCCGGGGAGCTGTTTTTT.

The chain is built from TRBV5-1 and TRBJ2-5; D is perhaps TRBD1 (5 bases). There are 15 residues in the CDR3. V dropped 0 bases and J dropped 2 bases, with 11 bases sitting between them. The germline V gene has CDR1 SGHRS and CDR2 YFSETQ. The CDR3 loop reads CASSLAGRPQETQYF. In DNA, the CDR3 is TGCGCCAGCAGCTTGGCAGGGCGTCCACAAGAGACCCAGTACTTC.

The gene calls are TRBV19 and TRBJ2-3; no clear D gene. This CDR3 is built from 13 residues. The ends were cut back, 8 bases at V and 0 bases at J, with 9 bases in the middle. Looked up from germline, CDR1 is LNHDA and CDR2 is SQIVND (reference sequence). CDR3 sequence reads: CASRLASTDTQYF. In nucleotides, the CDR3 is TGTGCCAGTCGGTTAGCCAGCACAGATACGCAGTATTTT.

The chain employs TRBV28 and TRBJ1-5; D remains unclear. The germline CDR1 and CDR2 sequences are MDHEN and SYDVKM. Trimming cost V 8 bases and J 2 bases, with 13 bases left between them. The CDR3 loop spans 14 amino acids. The CDR3: CASWRAWGNQPQHF. CDR3 in DNA: TGTGCCAGCTGGAGGGCCTGGGGCAATCAGCCCCAGCATTTT.

The chain joins TRBV4-1 to TRBJ1-4; D gene unclear. The CDR3 is 13 residues long. V lost 6 bases and J 5 bases, leaving 10 bases between the germline ends. Germline-derived CDR1 and CDR2 are MGHRA and YSYEKL. DNA for the CDR3: TGCGCCAGCAGACCTACGGGGAATGAAAAACTGTTTTTT. It translates to CASRPTGNEKLFF.

The chain employs TRBV27 and TRBJ1-1; D is uncertain. V gave up 8 bases and J gave up 1 base, with 8 bases separating them. CDR3 size: 12 residues. Per germline, CDR1 MNHEY and CDR2 SMNVEV (reference sequence). CDR3 in DNA: TGTGCCAGCTCCTCGGGGAACACTGAAGCTTTCTTT. This gives the protein CASSSGNTEAFF.

This chain links TRBV6-1 with TRBJ2-2, with D perhaps TRBD1 (6 bases). From germline, CDR1 is MNHNS and CDR2 SASEGT. CDR3 length equals 14 residues. The V and J ends lost 4 bases and 9 bases respectively, with 15 bases between them. CDR3 nucleotides: TGTGCCAGCAGTGGGGCAGGGGACGAGAGGGAGCTGTTTTTT. This translates into CASSGAGDERELFF.

In its sample, this clone was seen a few times. V usage is TRBV29-1 and J usage is TRBJ2-7; 7 bases agree with TRBD1. CDR1 is SQVTM, CDR2 ANQGSEA, per germline. V was pared by 5 bases and J by 4 bases, with 11 bases of the junction left unmatched. The CDR3 sequence is 14 residues long. The CDR3 spells CSVRSAGGPYEQYF. In DNA form, the CDR3 reads TGCAGCGTTCGATCCGCAGGGGGTCCATACGAGCAGTACTTC.

J is TRBJ2-7 and V is TRBV28, with 9 bases matching TRBD1. After removal of 4 bases from V and 7 bases from J, the junction contained 11 bases not matched to a gene. The CDR3 runs to 15 residues. CDR1 MDHEN and CDR2 SYDVKM come from the germline V gene. In DNA form, the CDR3 reads TGTGCCAGCAGTTCGGGGGGACAGGGACCTATTGAGCAGTACTTC. Amino acid sequence: CASSSGGQGPIEQYF.

The rearrangement links TRBV7-9 to TRBJ1-1; a possible D gene is TRBD1 (6 bases). Germline loops: CDR1 SEHNR, CDR2 FQNEAQ (reference sequence). V was shortened by 5 bases and J by 4 bases, with 14 bases between the two germline ends. The CDR3 extends over 14 amino acids. The CDR3 is CASSVYRVGTEAFF. The CDR3 DNA sequence: TGTGCCAGCAGCGTCTACAGGGTCGGCACTGAAGCTTTCTTT.

V is TRBV19 and J is TRBJ2-7, with 11 bases identical to TRBD1. There are 14 residues in the CDR3. The V gene end was trimmed by 5 bases and the J gene end by 5 bases; junction bases not matched to a gene: 5. CDR1 and CDR2 (germline): LNHDA, SQIVND (reference sequence). The CDR3 loop is CASSSRTGGDEQYF. In nucleotides, the CDR3 is TGTGCCAGTAGTTCAAGGACAGGGGGCGACGAGCAGTACTTC.

The chain is built from TRBV5-6 and TRBJ1-2; 10 bases fit TRBD1. The ends lost 3 bases at V and 6 bases at J; junction bases unmatched: 5. The CDR3 covers 14 residues. CDR1 is SGHDT, CDR2 YYEEEE, per germline. The DNA for the CDR3 is TGTGCCAGCAGCTCCTGGACAGGGGGTGATGGCTACACCTTC. It specifies CASSSWTGGDGYTF.

The chain's CDR3 is CASSISSMTGAYEQYF. Written as DNA, the CDR3 is TGTGCCAGTAGTATATCCTCAATGACGGGGGCCTACGAGCAGTACTTC. J is TRBJ2-7 and V is TRBV19; D is possibly TRBD2 (6 bases). Germline V lookup: CDR1 LNHDA, CDR2 SQIVND (reference sequence). Trimming cost V 2 bases and J 2 bases, with 16 bases left between them. The CDR3 sequence is 16 residues long.

The chain carries TRBV2 and TRBJ2-7; the D gene is possibly TRBD1 (5 bases). The V and J ends lost 9 bases and 6 bases respectively, with 9 bases between them. The CDR3 loop spans 10 amino acids. Germline V lookup: CDR1 SNHLY, CDR2 FYNNEI. The CDR3 DNA is TGTGCCAGGGCAGGGTCCGAGCAGTACTTC. It translates to CARAGSEQYF.

This clone was seen only a few times. Distinct nucleotide sequences in the sample also encode this CDR3. The chain has TRBV19 and TRBJ2-7; the match to TRBD1 covers 10 bases. J gave up 3 bases and V 4 bases, and 0 bases lay outside the gene matches. The CDR3 sequence is 13 residues long. Looked up from germline, CDR1 is LNHDA and CDR2 is SQIVND (reference sequence). CDR3 DNA sequence: TGTGCCAGTAGTAGGACAGGGGGCTACGAGCAGTACTTC. This encodes CASSRTGGYEQYF.

The chain has TRBV4-1 and TRBJ2-1; TRBD2 is a possible D gene (6 bases). Germline V gene sequence: CDR1 MGHRA, CDR2 YSYEKL. This CDR3 is built from 12 residues. Trimming pared 3 bases from V and 12 bases from J, leaving 12 bases between. The CDR3 nucleotides read TGCGCCAGCAGCCAGACTAGTTTTGGGCAGTTCTTC. It codes for CASSQTSFGQFF.

The chain has TRBV11-3 and TRBJ2-1, with a possible D match to TRBD1 (6 bases). The CDR3 has 15 amino acids. Trimming removed 3 bases from V and 2 bases from J, with 11 bases in between. CDR1 and CDR2 (germline): SGHNT, YENEEA. The CDR3 bases are TGTGCCAGCAGCTTCACAGGGAATACCTACAATGAGCAGTTCTTC. It encodes CASSFTGNTYNEQFF.